This TCR beta chain appears in the sequencing data of a study of T cells in Graves' hyperthyroidism and ophthalmopathy. Study-level findings and limits: Appearing also in blood were most of the thyroid clonotypes expanded above 0.001.

Germline V gene data show CDR1 as WNHNN and CDR2 as SYGVQD (reference sequence). This CDR3 is 13 amino acids long. Using RNA transcripts as the source, TCR beta CDR3 regions were amplified. First-round RT-PCR of the TCR CDR3 relied on the HTBI primer set. TCRdb independently ran MiXCR on the multiplex PCR reads; one entry per CDR3 protein. The sample lists roughly 660,000 distinct CDR3 sequences, roughly 17% occurring once. This clonotype was counted between two and nine times. Its antigen is not identified. The junction shows a germline mismatch at one end, possibly a read error. Material: blood. This clonotype was obtained from a man aged 50 to 60 with Graves' hyperthyroidism. This chain joins TRBV10-1 and TRBJ2-3; D unclear. CDR3 region: CVSSTIDPGTQYF. Here the CDR3 DNA reads TGCGTCAGCAGTACTATTGACCCGGGCACGCAGTATTTT.